Described below is a single T cell receptor beta chain sequence and its context. No antigen is known for it. The data were taken from a study of blood T cells in healthy people across ages. Study-wide results and caveats: TCR beta diversity per million T cells fell roughly linearly with age.

Primed by a sample-barcoded 5' primer and a J-beta primer mix, a second PCR proceeded for roughly 6 to 12 cycles. TCRdb recomputed calls from the 5' RACE reads with MiXCR, one row per CDR3 protein. Of over 1.5 million distinct CDR3 sequences listed, 40% to 55% are singletons. The clonotype originates from a woman between 35 and 50 years old in good health. Sequencing input: blood.

The CDR3 loop reads CASSLMPALASNEQFF. CDR3 DNA sequence: TGCGCCAGCAGCTTGATGCCTGCTCTGGCGTCCAATGAGCAGTTCTTC. The chain couples TRBV5-1 to TRBJ2-1; D is ambiguous. This CDR3 comprises 16 residues. Germline V lookup: CDR1 SGHRS, CDR2 YFSETQ. Trimming left V 1 base short and J 6 bases short, with 17 bases between. Using reference TRBV5-1 and TRBJ2-1 for the parts outside the CDR3, the full variable domain is KAGVTQTPRYLIKTRGQQVTLSCSPISGHRSVSWYQQTPGQGLQFLFEYFSETQRNKGNFPGRFSGRQFSNSRSEMNVSTLELGDSALYLCASSLMPALASNEQFFGPGTRLTVL.